A selection of T cell receptor beta chains follows, all from one sample in a study. TCRdb re-called the 5' RACE reads through MiXCR, storing one row per CDR3 protein. The data contain 35,000 to 50,000 distinct CDR3 sequences, around 20% of them singletons. Sequencing was done on a sample of Tregs sorted from blood. Source of these receptors: a female donor with breast cancer. Each CDR3 is given with its conserved first and last residue. The D gene is left open where the match is weak. The size entry is marked missing in some rows and otherwise reads once, few, many or a size class.

D gene,V gene,J gene,clone size,CDR3 DNA,CDR3 protein
-,TRBV27,TRBJ2-4,-,TGTGCCAGCAGTTTATTAAACGCCAAAAACATTCAGTACTTC,CASSLLNAKNIQYF
-,TRBV7-6,TRBJ2-2,-,TGTGCCAGCGGCTTATTTGCGCGTCAGAGCACCGGGGAGCTGTTTTTT,CASGLFARQSTGELFF
-,TRBV13,TRBJ2-7,few,TGTGCCAGCAGCTTGAGGGGGGCCTCCTACGAGCAGTACTTC,CASSLRGASYEQYF
TRBD1,TRBV6-1,TRBJ1-2,many,TGTGCCAGCAGTGAAATGTGGTTTGGACAGGGAGGCCATGGCTACACCTTC,CASSEMWFGQGGHGYTF
-,TRBV4-1,TRBJ2-1,-,TGCGCCAGCAGCCAAGCGTCCGGGGCCAACTACAATGAGCAGTTCTTC,CASSQASGANYNEQFF
TRBD1,TRBV20-1,TRBJ1-2,many,TGCAGTGCCCGACAGGGCGGGGGCTACACCTTC,CSARQGGGYTF
-,TRBV28,TRBJ1-4,-,TGTGCCAGCAGTTCCCAAATTGCAACTAATGAAAAACTGTTTTTT,CASSSQIATNEKLFF
-,TRBV5-1,TRBJ2-3,many,TGCGCCAGCAGCTTGTTCACACCCAGCACAGATACGCAGTATTTT,CASSLFTPSTDTQYF
-,TRBV6-5,TRBJ2-1,few,TGTGCCAGCAGTTATTTGGGGAATGAGCAGTTCTTC,CASSYLGNEQFF
TRBD1,TRBV28,TRBJ1-1,many,TGTGCCAGCAGTTTAGTTACAGGGGTAGGAATGAACACTGAAGCTTTCTTT,CASSLVTGVGMNTEAFF
TRBD2,TRBV6-5,TRBJ2-3,many,TGTGCCAGCAGAAATGGGCGGGAGGATACGCAGTATTTT,CASRNGREDTQYF
-,TRBV9,TRBJ2-5,many,TGTGCCAGCAGCGTAGAAGAGGGTGGGTCCCAGTACTTC,CASSVEEGGSQYF
TRBD2,TRBV9,TRBJ2-3,many,TGTGCCAGCAGCTTAGGGAGCGGGACCAACACAGATACGCAGTATTTT,CASSLGSGTNTDTQYF
TRBD2,TRBV27,TRBJ2-3,many,TGTGCCAGCAGTCTAAGTCTAGCGGGATTCTCAGATACGCAGTATTTT,CASSLSLAGFSDTQYF
TRBD2,TRBV27,TRBJ2-1,-,TGTGCCAGCAGCTACGGACTAGCATTTGCTAACACTGAGCAGTTCTTC,CASSYGLAFANTEQFF
-,TRBV5-1,TRBJ2-3,few,TGCGCCAGCAGCTTGGAGGGGGGGACCACAGATACGCAGTATTTT,CASSLEGGTTDTQYF
-,TRBV19,TRBJ1-2,-,TGTGTCAGTAGTATAGGACACTATGGCTACACCTTC,CVSSIGHYGYTF
-,TRBV19,TRBJ1-2,many,TGTGCCAGTAGCCAGGGTGTCTATGGCTACACCTTC,CASSQGVYGYTF
-,TRBV20-1,TRBJ2-7,many,TGCAGTGGGGGAACGCAGGGACCCTACGAGCAGTACTTC,CSGGTQGPYEQYF
-,TRBV18,TRBJ2-1,many,TGTGCCAGCTCACCACCGCGGGACACCAACAATGAGCAGTTCTTC,CASSPPRDTNNEQFF
-,TRBV20-1,TRBJ2-2,few,TGCAGTGCTAGAGATTCCGGCCTTTCCGGGGAGTTGTTTTTT,CSARDSGLSGELFF
-,TRBV7-9,TRBJ1-1,many,TGTGCCAGCAGCTCTTATAGGGCAGCGGGCGCTGAAGCTTTCTTT,CASSSYRAAGAEAFF
TRBD1,TRBV6-5,TRBJ1-5,-,TGTGCCAGCAGTGCGACGGACAGGGGAAATCAGCCCCAGCATTTT,CASSATDRGNQPQHF
TRBD2,TRBV4-1,TRBJ2-3,many,TGCGCCAGCAGCCAAAGATCCGGGACTAGCTTTACGCAGTATTTT,CASSQRSGTSFTQYF
TRBD2,TRBV20-1,TRBJ2-7,few,TGCAGTGCTAGATCTTCGGCTAGCGGTACCTACGAGCAGTACTTC,CSARSSASGTYEQYF
TRBD2,TRBV11-2,TRBJ2-3,-,TGTGCCAGCAGCCCCTGGACTAGCGGGAGTTCAGATACGCAGTATTTT,CASSPWTSGSSDTQYF
-,TRBV12-3/TRBV12-4,TRBJ2-6,many,TGTGCCAGCAGTTGGGAGACAGGATTAAACGTCCTGACTTTC,CASSWETGLNVLTF
-,TRBV12-3/TRBV12-4,TRBJ1-5,few,TGTGCCAGCAGTTTGGCTAGCAATCAGCCCCAGCATTTT,CASSLASNQPQHF
TRBD2,TRBV5-1,TRBJ2-1,-,TGCGCCAGCAGCTTGTCGCCTAGCGGGAACAATGAGCAGTTCTTC,CASSLSPSGNNEQFF
TRBD2,TRBV9,TRBJ2-3,-,TGTGCCAGCAGCGTAGAAGGTAGCGGGAGGGCTTCAGATACGCAGTATTTT,CASSVEGSGRASDTQYF
-,TRBV12-3/TRBV12-4,TRBJ2-5,many,TGTGCCAGCAGTTATAACGTGGGCCAAGAGACCCAGTACTTC,CASSYNVGQETQYF
TRBD1,TRBV5-1,TRBJ1-1,-,TGCGCCAGCAGCGTGGACAGGGCGAACACTGAAGCTTTCTTT,CASSVDRANTEAFF
-,TRBV7-3,TRBJ2-6,many,TGTGCCAGCAGCTTAATGTTATCTGGGGCCAACGTCCTGACTTTC,CASSLMLSGANVLTF
-,TRBV7-2,TRBJ1-2,-,TGTGCCAGCACCAATCCCGGCGGGGCTGGCTACACCTTC,CASTNPGGAGYTF
-,TRBV10-3,TRBJ2-3,medium-sized,TGTGCCATCACTGGACGAGAGACAGATACGCAGTATTTT,CAITGRETDTQYF
TRBD2,TRBV27,TRBJ2-7,-,TGTGCCAGCAGTGAGACTAGCGGGCTATACGAGCAGTACTTC,CASSETSGLYEQYF
-,TRBV7-8,TRBJ2-3,-,TGTGCCAGCAGCCCATGGGGACCGTCCACAGATACGCAGTATTTT,CASSPWGPSTDTQYF
-,TRBV4-1,TRBJ2-7,few,TGCGCCAGCAGCCAAGGGATCTCCTACGAGCAGTACTTC,CASSQGISYEQYF
TRBD1,TRBV5-1,TRBJ2-1,-,TGCGCCAGCAGCGGAACGGGGACAGGGGCTGAGCAGTTCTTC,CASSGTGTGAEQFF